This T cell receptor (beta chain) was retrieved from a study of shared clonotypes between healthy human individuals. Method: immunoSEQ multiplex PCR; TCRdb's copy keeps in-frame clones and lacks some. Seen here are hundreds of thousands of clones, roughly 70% observed once, and the top ten hold 1.5% to 2%. The CDR3 has 14 residues. V dropped 0 bases and J dropped 4 bases, with 8 bases sitting between them. CDR1 is SGHTA, CDR2 FQGNSA, per germline. The material sequenced was memory CD4+ T cells sorted from blood. Described subset: CD45RA-negative fraction. This TCR came from a woman aged 30 to 39 in good health. The chain couples TRBV7-2 to TRBJ2-3, with D tentatively TRBD1 (6 bases). Written as DNA, the CDR3 is TGTGCCAGCAGCTTAGCCACAGGGTCAGATACGCAGTATTTT. It translates to CASSLATGSDTQYF.